This is a list of T cell receptor beta chains from one sample in a study of T-cell memory formation after mild COVID-19. TCRdb fed the 5' RACE reads into MiXCR, producing one record per CDR3 protein. The sample consists of tens of thousands of distinct CDR3 sequences, about 10% of them appearing once. Specimen: PBMCs or a T cell subset sorted from them (not recorded which). The receptors were sampled from a man between 18 and 35 years old who had mild COVID-19 (a few samples of this study predate the infection). Cell type and time point are not known. Both conserved end residues are part of each CDR3. The order of the fields is CDR3 DNA, CDR3 protein, V gene, clone size, J gene, CDR3 length, D gene. A D gene is named only where the DNA matches it firmly. Only part of the rows carry a size: once, few, many, or a class if the clone is expanded.

DNA: TGCGCCAGCAGCCGCGGACAGGGTGCCGGGGAGCTGTTTTTT
CDR3: CASSRGQGAGELFF
V: TRBV4-1
size: NA
J: TRBJ2-2
length: 14
D: TRBD1

DNA: TGCAGCGTTGAGTCTTTCGCAGGGTCGGATGAGCAGTTCTTC
CDR3: CSVESFAGSDEQFF
V: TRBV29-1
size: few
J: TRBJ2-1
length: 14
D: NA

DNA: TGTGCCATCAGTATGACACCTACCTACGAGCAGTACTTC
CDR3: CAISMTPTYEQYF
V: TRBV10-3
size: NA
J: TRBJ2-7
length: 13
D: NA

DNA: TGCGCCAGCAGCTCGACAGGCAACAATGAAAAACTGTTTTTT
CDR3: CASSSTGNNEKLFF
V: TRBV5-1
size: few
J: TRBJ1-4
length: 14
D: NA

DNA: TGTGCCACCAGTGATACCCGGGCCGACACCGGGGAGCTGTTTTTT
CDR3: CATSDTRADTGELFF
V: TRBV24-1
size: medium-sized
J: TRBJ2-2
length: 15
D: NA

DNA: TGTGCCAGCTCACGAGGGGCCGCTCAGCCCCAGCATTTT
CDR3: CASSRGAAQPQHF
V: TRBV18
size: NA
J: TRBJ1-5
length: 13
D: NA

DNA: TGTGCCAGCAGCTTAAGTAGCTCGGGACAGATAAATTCACCCCTCCACTTT
CDR3: CASSLSSSGQINSPLHF
V: TRBV7-2
size: few
J: TRBJ1-6
length: 17
D: TRBD1

DNA: TGTGCCAGCAGCTTTGAGGGGTCTGCCTACGAGCAGTACTTC
CDR3: CASSFEGSAYEQYF
V: TRBV11-2
size: NA
J: TRBJ2-7
length: 14
D: NA

DNA: TGTGCCAGCAGCCCGGGGGACAGGAGATCACTTTATAGCAATCAGCCCCAGCATTTT
CDR3: CASSPGDRRSLYSNQPQHF
V: TRBV28
size: NA
J: TRBJ1-5
length: 19
D: TRBD1

DNA: TGTGCCAGCAGCGCTGCCTGGGGTACGCAGTATTTT
CDR3: CASSAAWGTQYF
V: TRBV7-2
size: many
J: TRBJ2-3
length: 12
D: NA

DNA: TGCAGTGTCGGACTAGCGGGGGAAGAGACCCTGTACTTC
CDR3: CSVGLAGEETLYF
V: TRBV29-1
size: NA
J: TRBJ2-5
length: 13
D: TRBD2

DNA: TGCGCCAGCAGGACCGGACTAGCGGGGGGGCAAGAGACCCAGTACTTC
CDR3: CASRTGLAGGQETQYF
V: TRBV5-1
size: many
J: TRBJ2-5
length: 16
D: TRBD2

DNA: TGTGCCAGCAGTGTCAGGGATACGCAGTATTTT
CDR3: CASSVRDTQYF
V: TRBV6-2/TRBV6-3
size: few
J: TRBJ2-3
length: 11
D: NA